This T cell receptor (beta chain) was sequenced during a study of beta chain features in type 1 diabetes (dated by TCRdb to the late 2010s). For context, the study as a whole: Mean age, gender distribution, total cell number and subset yield were not different between patients and healthy donors. A total of roughly 100,000,000 sorted cells were examined across all samples, and the number of cells per subset was strongly correlated with RNA yield. In the study, TCRB repertoires of sorted circulating CD4+ T cell subsets from recently diagnosed type 1 diabetes patients were compared with those of matched healthy donors. Whereas all 30 or so donors provided naive and central memory subsets, regulatory and stem cell-like memory subsets were isolated from just 8 patients and about eight healthy donors.

The V end loses 0 bases and the J end loses 7 bases, and a stretch of 10 bases separates them. The CDR3 holds 13 amino acids from the cysteine to the phenylalanine. The kept DNA is CDR3 alone, 39 bases in frame from the first base. In the germline V gene (reference sequence), CDR1 corresponds to GTSNPN and CDR2 to SVGIG. The entire isolated RNA was reverse transcribed using the High Capacity cDNA Reverse Transcription Kit, and thus expressed TCRB transcripts were sequenced. Naive, central memory and regulatory T cell samples underwent deep immunoSEQ sequencing, averaging roughly 3.4 million total reads per sample. After sorted cells were lysed in RLT buffer, RNA was extracted with DNase-treated RNeasy Micro or Mini kits, with the choice depending on cell number. To prevent cross-contamination, every cell subset was processed on its own, while patient and healthy donor samples were processed together. TCRB sequences were amplified from cDNA with the immunoSEQ multiplex PCR, producing 87-bp fragments spanning the CDR3 region. Sequencing of the amplicons was performed on the Illumina HiSeq platform. As for the original processing: PCR bias was corrected computationally using synthetic template baselines, and reads within Hamming distance 2 were collapsed, with unmergeable singletons discarded. By aligning reads against IMGT, V, D and J genes, CDR3 length, and insertions or deletions at six rearrangement sites were assigned. Clonotype counts were normalized to sorted cell number within each subset before computing true diversity and Gini coefficients with the tcR R package. The overlap coefficient, calculated on TCRB nucleotide sequences, was used to measure repertoire sharing. TCRdb took this table from immuneACCESS and kept in-frame rearrangements with V and J called. Such tables lack part of the clones; where checked against another copy, unresolved V genes explain under half of the gap, and the rest is unexplained. V, J and clone size were drawn from that table, and D and trimming were deduced from the DNA. The sample table records 300,000 to 350,000 clones; approximately 9.7% of these occur just once. The ten largest clones represent around 1% of the sample.

Each donor gave one peripheral blood draw, averaging about 100 mL, which was collected into heparinised tubes. A BD FACSAria II and a panel including CD45RO, CCR7, CD25, CD127, CD95 and CD27 were used to sort naive, central memory, regulatory and stem cell-like memory CD4+ T cells. Every sorted population had a purity above 98%. Right away, PBMCs were isolated by Lymphoprep density gradient centrifugation and were stained directly, with no culture step. To minimize batch effects, samples were stained and sorted in pairs, one healthy donor with one patient per experiment. This clone has more than one count but fewer than ten. The clone's antigen remains unknown. The record has no base qualities; no much larger clone is one base away. General study outcomes and caveats: Because the HLA sub-analyses included only small numbers of individuals, any influence of HLA type on TCRB rearrangement was left unresolved. At VDJ recombination sites, patients with type 1 diabetes made fewer insertions and deleted more nucleotides, a pattern implying thymic rearrangement abnormalities. PCR might favor shorter templates, but patient and control samples were amplified and corrected together, so any skew would affect both groups equally. Naive, central memory and regulatory TCRB repertoires appeared to be more similar among patients than among healthy donors. In all four CD4+ subsets, TCRB CDR3 length was moderately but significantly shorter in type 1 diabetes patients. Sequencing cDNA rather than genomic DNA could over-represent highly expressing activated cells, although activation and CD3 levels did not differ between groups.

The chain joins TRBV30 to TRBJ1-5; a weak D assignment points to TRBD1 (5 bases agree). This TCR was recovered from a man younger than 45 with type 1 diabetes. Sample: central memory CD4+ T cells from blood. The CDR3 in this case is CAWSVPGGQPQHF. The nucleotide sequence reads as follows: TGTGCCTGGAGTGTACCGGGGGGGCAGCCCCAGCATTTT.